Below are 27 T cell receptor beta chains sequenced from a single sample in a study of T cells after posttransplantation cyclophosphamide. Cyclophosphamide on days +3 and +4 followed busulfan-fludarabine conditioning and a marrow graft. Assay used: immunoSEQ multiplex PCR; TCRdb lists only in-frame clones, some missing. The profile covers roughly 5,400 clones, none occurring a single time. The sample in question was PBMCs, obtained after allogeneic stem cell transplant with posttransplant cyclophosphamide. These receptors were collected from a female patient younger than 45 who received an allogeneic stem cell transplant from an unrelated donor, was CMV-positive, and had acute and chronic GVHD. Some T cells may have come from the graft donor.

Relative to its sample, this clone is medium-sized (0.01 to 0.1%). The chain carries TRBV6-5 and TRBJ2-3; D gene uncertain. Deletions cut 4 bases from V and 3 bases from J, with 8 bases between. This CDR3 has 13 amino acids. Germline CDR1 MNHEY, CDR2 SVGAGI. This CDR3 is CASSSQLTDTQYF. For the CDR3, the DNA is TGTGCCAGCAGTTCTCAACTAACAGATACGCAGTATTTT.

This clone was counted at least ten times. The CDR3 DNA reads TGTGCCATCAGCCCGCAGGGGGGCAATCAGCCCCAGCATTTT. It translates to CAISPQGGNQPQHF. The V gene is TRBV10-3, the J gene TRBJ1-5; 7 nucleotides align to TRBD1. The germline CDR1 and CDR2 sequences are ENHRY and SYGVKD. The CDR3 has 14 residues. The junction had 4 bases not matched to a gene; V was cut back by 6 bases and J by 2 bases.

The chain links TRBV9 to TRBJ2-5, with D possibly being TRBD2 (6 bases). The CDR3 is made up of 13 amino acids. Germline CDR1 is SGDLS and CDR2 is YYNGEE. The V gene lost 4 bases and the J gene lost 11 bases, with 18 bases spanning the gap. CDR3 DNA: TGTGCCAGCAGCCCCGCCAGGTCGGGGGAGCAGTACTTC. Its protein product is CASSPARSGEQYF.

This clone appeared many times. The V and J genes are TRBV10-3 and TRBJ2-3; 7 bases map to TRBD2. This CDR3 spans 16 amino acids. After removal of 6 bases from V and 3 bases from J, the junction contained 12 bases not matched to a gene. Germline lookup yields CDR1 ENHRY and CDR2 SYGVKD. The CDR3 reads CAISSFSGSITDTQYF. In nucleotides, the CDR3 is TGTGCCATCAGCTCATTTAGCGGGTCAATTACAGATACGCAGTATTTT.

This clone was seen ten or more times. The chain employs TRBV5-1 and TRBJ2-2; 9 bases map to TRBD1. There are 14 residues in the CDR3. After removal of 10 bases from V and 3 bases from J, the junction contained 7 bases not matched to a gene. Germline V gives CDR1 SGHRS, CDR2 YFSETQ. CDR3 region: CASDRGRDTGELFF. DNA of the CDR3: TGCGCCTCGGACAGGGGCAGGGACACCGGGGAGCTGTTTTTT.

In its sample, this clone was seen many times. This chain links TRBV7-9 with TRBJ1-2; D remains ambiguous. V was shortened by 10 bases and J by 8 bases, with 17 bases between the two germline ends. Germline assignment: CDR1 SEHNR and CDR2 FQNEAQ (reference sequence). This CDR3 region has 12 residues. Written as DNA, the CDR3 is TGTGCCACCATGGAGGGAATCGGCGGCTACACCTTC. Translated: CATMEGIGGYTF.

This clone occurred many times. The V and J genes are TRBV5-4 and TRBJ2-1; a weak D match, TRBD2 (6 bases). V was cut by 4 bases and J by 0 bases, with 14 bases left in between. The germline CDR1 and CDR2 sequences are SGHNT and YYREEE (reference sequence). CDR3 length: 16 residues. Written as DNA, the CDR3 is TGTGCCAGCAGCCGAAGACTAGTTAGCTCCTACAATGAGCAGTTCTTC. Translated, it gives CASSRRLVSSYNEQFF.

This chain connects TRBV7-9 to TRBJ2-3; 9 nucleotides line up with TRBD1. Germline assignment: CDR1 SEHNR and CDR2 FQNEAQ (reference sequence). Trimming removed 3 bases from V and 5 bases from J; junction bases left unmatched: 3. The CDR3 spans 14 residues. This chain's CDR3 is CASSFWDREDTQYF. The DNA for the CDR3 is TGTGCCAGCAGCTTTTGGGACAGGGAAGATACGCAGTATTTT.

The sample holds a few counts of this clone. J is TRBJ2-7 and V is TRBV5-5; 12 nucleotides match TRBD2. The junction had 8 bases not matched to a gene; V was cut back by 4 bases and J by 3 bases. Per the germline V gene, CDR1 is SGHKS and CDR2 is YYEKEE (reference sequence). There are 16 residues in the CDR3. The CDR3 spells CASSPGTSGFHYEQYF. The CDR3 bases are TGTGCCAGCAGCCCCGGGACTAGCGGGTTCCACTACGAGCAGTACTTC.

This clone occurred many times. This rearrangement joins TRBV6-5 to TRBJ2-3; 10 positions agree with TRBD2. Germline V lookup: CDR1 MNHEY, CDR2 SVGAGI. Trimming removed 4 bases from V and 2 bases from J; junction bases left unmatched: 6. This CDR3 is 16 amino acids long. The DNA of the CDR3 is TGTGCCAGCAGTTTCTGGGGGACTAGCGACACAGATACGCAGTATTTT. It yields the protein CASSFWGTSDTDTQYF.

This clone was detected many times. The chain is built from TRBV16 and TRBJ1-5; D remains ambiguous. This CDR3 has 15 amino acids. Germline V gives CDR1 KGHSY, CDR2 FQNENV. V was trimmed by 1 base and J by 1 base, leaving 8 bases between them. The CDR3 loop reads CASSQFEGSNQPQHF. DNA of the CDR3: TGTGCCAGCAGCCAATTCGAGGGCAGCAATCAGCCCCAGCATTTT.

This clone has ten or more counts. The chain is built from TRBV7-9 and TRBJ2-1; D is possibly TRBD1 (6 bases). In germline, CDR1 is SEHNR, CDR2 FQNEAQ (reference sequence). The germline V and J ends were trimmed by 3 bases and 3 bases, with 12 bases remaining between them. The length of the CDR3 is 15 residues. The CDR3 sequence is CASSFGTTHYNEQFF. The CDR3 DNA reads TGTGCCAGCAGCTTCGGGACAACCCACTACAATGAGCAGTTCTTC.

In its sample, this clone is medium-sized. The rearrangement uses TRBV11-2 and TRBJ1-3; the D gene is possibly TRBD1 (5 bases). V was pared by 5 bases and J by 4 bases, with 15 bases between. CDR3 length equals 15 residues. Germline V gives CDR1 SGHAT, CDR2 FQNNGV. DNA of the CDR3: TGTGCCAGCAGCCCTTCGAGGACATACGGAAACACCATATATTTT. As protein: CASSPSRTYGNTIYF.

This clone was seen many times. The gene calls are TRBV9 and TRBJ2-2, with 11 bases aligning to TRBD2. The V and J ends lost 5 bases and 7 bases, in that order; junction bases with no gene match: 7. The CDR3 covers 15 residues. CDR1 and CDR2 from the germline V gene are SGDLS and YYNGEE. CDR3 DNA: TGTGCCAGCAGTCCCTTAGCGGGAGGGAACGGGGAGCTGTTTTTT. It codes for CASSPLAGGNGELFF. Based on the CDR3 plus reference TRBV9 and TRBJ2-2, the full variable domain is DSGVTQTPKHLITATGQRVTLRCSPRSGDLSVYWYQQSLDQGLQFLIQYYNGEERAKGNILERFSAQQFPDLHSELNLSSLELGDSALYFCASSPLAGGNGELFFGEGSRLTVL.

This clone was seen repeatedly, ten times or more. This chain links TRBV5-1 with TRBJ2-1, with D tentatively TRBD2 (5 bases). Deletions cut 0 bases from V and 8 bases from J, with 15 bases between. Germline lookup yields CDR1 SGHRS and CDR2 YFSETQ. The CDR3 covers 15 residues. CDR3 nucleotide sequence: TGCGCCAGCAGCTTGGCCAGGCCCGGGGTCGATGAGCAGTTCTTC. Its protein is CASSLARPGVDEQFF.

This clone was seen many times. The CDR3 DNA reads TGTGCCAGCAGTTACGCCTTACGGGACAGGGACAATGAGCAGTTCTTC. Its protein is CASSYALRDRDNEQFF. This chain joins TRBV27 and TRBJ2-1, with 9 bases identical to TRBD1. Losses at the gene ends were 4 bases for V and 5 bases for J; bases not matched to a gene: 9. This CDR3 is 16 amino acids long. The V gene's germline CDR1 is MNHEY and CDR2 SMNVEV (reference sequence).

This clone appeared many times. The chain has TRBV5-1 and TRBJ2-1; D remains unclear. Trimming cost V 1 base and J 5 bases, with 13 bases left between them. Per the germline V gene, CDR1 is SGHRS and CDR2 is YFSETQ. This CDR3 region has 15 residues. CDR3 amino acids: CASSLSGFPNNEQFF. The CDR3 nucleotides read TGCGCCAGCAGCTTGTCTGGCTTTCCGAACAATGAGCAGTTCTTC.

This clone was seen ten or more times. The same CDR3 also results from other DNA sequences found in this sample. The rearrangement links TRBV30 to TRBJ2-1, with 11 bases that match TRBD1. The CDR3 has 14 amino acids. With 1 base clipped from V and 4 bases from J, the junction kept 0 bases outside the gene matches. Looked up from germline, CDR1 is GTSNPN and CDR2 is SVGIG (reference sequence). CDR3 amino acids: CAWSGDRGYNEQFF. The CDR3 DNA reads TGTGCCTGGAGTGGGGACAGGGGGTACAATGAGCAGTTCTTC.

This clone was recorded at least ten times. This chain joins TRBV4-2 and TRBJ2-7; D might be TRBD2 (5 bases). CDR3 length: 16 amino acids. From germline, CDR1 is LGHNA and CDR2 YNFKEQ. The ends were cut back, 0 bases at V and 5 bases at J, with 17 bases in the middle. This CDR3 reads CASSQDLLAPLDEQYF. The CDR3 DNA follows: TGTGCCAGCAGCCAAGATCTATTAGCGCCTTTAGACGAGCAGTACTTC.

At least ten counts were recorded for this clone. The J gene is TRBJ1-2, the V gene TRBV5-4; D ambiguous. Between the trimmed V and J ends, which lost 0 bases and 4 bases, there was a span of 7 bases. From germline, CDR1 is SGHNT and CDR2 YYREEE (reference sequence). CDR3 size: 13 residues. The CDR3 DNA reads TGTGCCAGCAGCTTGGAAGACACCTATGGCTACACCTTC. The encoded protein is CASSLEDTYGYTF.

The table lists this clone with many counts. The chain uses TRBV5-5 and TRBJ2-7; 7 positions match TRBD1. CDR1 is SGHKS and CDR2 is YYEKEE in the germline V gene (reference sequence). The CDR3 length is 13 residues. V dropped 3 bases and J dropped 6; count of bases not matched to a gene: 6. The DNA of the CDR3 is TGTGCCAGCAGCTCCCCAGGGGGTGCCGAGCAGTACTTC. Translation gives CASSSPGGAEQYF.

By frequency in the sample, this clone is medium-sized. The chain joins TRBV18 to TRBJ1-1; possible D gene TRBD1, 6 bases. Trimming took 3 bases from V and 0 from J, leaving 8 bases between them. The germline V gene has CDR1 KGHSH and CDR2 LQKENI. The CDR3 has 14 residues. In DNA form, the CDR3 reads TGTGCCAGCTCACCGGACAGATTGAACACTGAAGCTTTCTTT. Protein: CASSPDRLNTEAFF.

This clone has at least ten counts. The J gene is TRBJ1-1, the V gene TRBV6-6, with D perhaps TRBD1 (5 bases). This CDR3 contains 14 residues. Per germline, CDR1 MNHNY and CDR2 SVGAGI (reference sequence). V gave up 0 bases and J gave up 4 bases, with 9 bases separating them. CDR3 sequence reads: CASSYSQGSTEAFF. In DNA form, the CDR3 reads TGTGCCAGCAGTTACTCGCAGGGCAGCACTGAAGCTTTCTTT.

This clone has at least ten counts. The chain uses TRBV6-5 and TRBJ2-7; TRBD1 might be the D (5 bases). The CDR3 has 16 amino acids. Germline CDR1 reads MNHEY; CDR2 reads SVGAGI. V lost 4 bases and J 0 bases, leaving 16 bases between the germline ends. CDR3: CASSSQWGPNSYEQYF. The DNA for the CDR3 is TGTGCCAGCAGTTCCCAATGGGGCCCTAACTCCTACGAGCAGTACTTC.

By share, this clone counts as medium-sized (0.01 to 0.1%). V and J are TRBV5-1 and TRBJ2-6; a weak D match, TRBD1 (5 bases). The CDR3 loop spans 16 amino acids. Looked up from germline, CDR1 is SGHRS and CDR2 is YFSETQ. V shed 0 bases and J shed 3 bases, with 10 bases lying between them. The CDR3 coding sequence is TGCGCCAGCAGCTTGGATCCAGGGTTTGGGGCCAACGTCCTGACTTTC. Amino acids: CASSLDPGFGANVLTF.

This clone was picked up many times. The rearrangement joins TRBV18 to TRBJ1-3; D unclear. From germline, CDR1 is KGHSH and CDR2 LQKENI. The V end lost 6 bases, the J end lost 0 bases, and 9 bases lay between the germline ends. This CDR3 is 14 amino acids long. This CDR3 is CASSSMSSGNTIYF. CDR3 nucleotides: TGTGCCAGCTCGTCCATGAGCTCTGGAAACACCATATATTTT.

This clone counts as medium-sized (0.01 to 0.1%). This CDR3 is CASSRYRGMGSGNTIYF. Written as DNA, the CDR3 is TGTGCCAGCAGCAGGTACAGGGGAATGGGCTCTGGAAACACCATATATTTT. The gene calls are TRBV5-4 and TRBJ1-3, with TRBD1 identical over 7 bases. The junction had 10 bases not matched to a gene; V was cut back by 4 bases and J by 0 bases. Germline assignment: CDR1 SGHNT and CDR2 YYREEE (reference sequence). There are 17 residues in the CDR3.